Listed below are T cell receptor beta chains from one sample, sequenced in a study of human T cells and chemical hapten exposure. In TCRdb, the RACE reads were re-called with MiXCR into one record per CDR3 protein. The sample comprises some 250,000 distinct CDR3 sequences, roughly 7.7% of which are singletons, and about 1.1% rests with the top ten. Here the sequenced sample was whole blood, taken in connection with sensitization to the hapten diphenylcyclopropenone (DPC). The receptors were gathered from a man younger than 30 with alopecia areata. Some clones in this sample may be carry-over from other donors' samples. Each CDR3 is given with its conserved first and last residue. The D gene is left open where the match is weak. Rows give clone size only sometimes, using once, few, many, or a class for an expanded clone.

j_call v_call d_call clone_size cdr3_length cdr3_aa cdr3_nt
TRBJ1-3 TRBV7-2 TRBD1 few 14 CASSMGTVGNTIYF TGTGCCAGCAGCATGGGGACAGTTGGAAACACCATATATTTT
TRBJ2-2 TRBV6-2/TRBV6-3 - - 15 CASTFSGANTGELFF TGTGCCAGCACTTTTAGCGGTGCGAACACCGGGGAGCTGTTTTTT
TRBJ2-6 TRBV29-1 TRBD1 few 15 CSVGTGSSGANVLTF TGCAGCGTTGGGACAGGGAGCTCTGGGGCCAACGTCCTGACTTTC
TRBJ2-5 TRBV9 - - 13 CASSDSLQETQYF TGTGCCAGCTCGGACAGCCTCCAAGAGACCCAGTACTTC
TRBJ2-1 TRBV29-1 - - 12 CSATRGVNEQFF TGCAGCGCCACCAGGGGGGTCAATGAGCAGTTCTTC
TRBJ2-3 TRBV27 - - 15 CASSLQDSSTDTQYF TGTGCCAGCAGTTTACAGGACTCGAGCACAGATACGCAGTATTTT
TRBJ1-5 TRBV4-3 TRBD1 many 16 CASSQEKDRGVQPQHF TGCGCCAGCAGCCAAGAAAAGGACAGGGGAGTTCAGCCCCAGCATTTT
TRBJ2-5 TRBV11-2 - few 13 CASSLVWAETQYF TGTGCCAGCAGCTTAGTTTGGGCTGAGACCCAGTACTTC
TRBJ1-2 TRBV6-2/TRBV6-3 TRBD1 few 15 CASSKIQGAEYGYTF TGTGCCAGCAGCAAGATTCAGGGGGCTGAGTATGGCTACACCTTC
TRBJ2-1 TRBV12-3/TRBV12-4 TRBD1 - 16 CASSSSRDRFYNEQFF TGTGCCAGCAGTTCGTCCCGGGACAGGTTCTACAATGAGCAGTTCTTC
TRBJ2-3 TRBV6-5 TRBD1 - 15 CASSRRQGSTDTQYF TGTGCCAGCAGTCGACGACAGGGGAGCACAGATACGCAGTATTTT
TRBJ2-3 TRBV4-1 - few 16 CASSQIGPWSTDTQYF TGCGCCAGCAGCCAAATTGGACCCTGGAGCACAGATACGCAGTATTTT
TRBJ2-1 TRBV11-2 TRBD2 - 15 CASSKGRGAHNEQFF TGTGCCAGCAGCAAGGGGCGGGGGGCCCACAATGAGCAGTTCTTC
TRBJ2-2 TRBV19 TRBD1 many 17 CASTGTGRVRDTGELFF TGTGCCAGTACCGGGACAGGGCGGGTAAGGGACACCGGGGAGCTGTTTTTT
TRBJ1-5 TRBV6-2/TRBV6-3 - - 14 CASSTNQGAGPQHF TGTGCCAGCAGCACCAATCAGGGCGCCGGGCCCCAGCATTTT
TRBJ2-3 TRBV5-1 TRBD1 - 15 CASSRQGIYTDTQYF TGCGCCAGCAGCCGACAGGGGATCTATACAGATACGCAGTATTTT
TRBJ2-7 TRBV12-3/TRBV12-4 - few 17 CASSLRAVFGSSYEQYF TGTGCCAGCAGTTTACGGGCAGTTTTCGGCAGCTCCTACGAGCAGTACTTC
TRBJ1-3 TRBV20-1 - few 14 CSARDGLTGNTIYF TGCAGTGCTAGAGATGGGTTGACTGGAAACACCATATATTTT
TRBJ2-1 TRBV6-4 - many 14 CASSEGGSYNEQFF TGTGCCAGCAGTGAGGGGGGCTCCTACAATGAGCAGTTCTTC
TRBJ1-5 TRBV3-1 TRBD1 - 16 CASSRTGTEKNQPQHF TGTGCCAGCAGCCGAACCGGGACAGAGAAGAATCAGCCCCAGCATTTT
TRBJ1-5 TRBV4-1 - - 16 CASSQVPRGSRPPQHF TGCGCCAGCAGCCAAGTCCCCAGAGGGTCTCGGCCGCCCCAGCATTTT
TRBJ2-5 TRBV12-3/TRBV12-4 TRBD2 - 19 CASTGRSGGPFLYRETQYF TGTGCCAGCACCGGGCGGAGCGGGGGGCCATTCCTTTACCGAGAGACCCAGTACTTC
TRBJ1-1 TRBV20-1 - - 11 CSATSNTEAFF TGCAGTGCTACCAGCAACACTGAAGCTTTCTTT
TRBJ2-5 TRBV18 - few 15 CASSPRRQIQETQYF TGTGCCAGCTCACCCCGAAGACAGATACAAGAGACCCAGTACTTC
TRBJ1-1 TRBV7-9 - - 13 CASSFKVGTEAFF TGTGCCAGCAGCTTTAAGGTCGGGACTGAAGCTTTCTTT
TRBJ1-5 TRBV24-1 - many 14 CATSDSPRIQPQHF TGTGCCACCAGTGATTCCCCCCGGATCCAGCCCCAGCATTTT
TRBJ2-3 TRBV7-2 - many 11 CASSTTDTQYF TGTGCCAGCAGCACCACAGATACGCAGTATTTT
TRBJ1-1 TRBV5-1 TRBD1 many 16 CASSRDRVWERAEAFF TGCGCCAGCAGCCGGGACAGGGTGTGGGAGAGAGCTGAAGCTTTCTTT
TRBJ2-2 TRBV9 - - 14 CASSVVGRTGELFF TGTGCCAGCAGCGTAGTGGGGCGAACCGGGGAGCTGTTTTTT
TRBJ2-1 TRBV6-6 - - 15 CASTVTSGLDNEQFF TGTGCCAGCACAGTTACATCAGGGCTAGACAATGAGCAGTTCTTC
TRBJ2-4 TRBV7-9 - - 18 CASSPRMGGPSAKNIQYF TGTGCCAGCAGCCCAAGAATGGGGGGTCCCTCAGCCAAAAACATTCAGTACTTC
TRBJ1-1 TRBV12-5 - many 13 CASGLLGWTEAFF TGTGCTAGTGGTTTGTTAGGGTGGACTGAAGCTTTCTTT
TRBJ2-3 TRBV6-6 - - 13 CASWGAALDTQYF TGTGCCAGCTGGGGGGCAGCCTTAGATACGCAGTATTTT
TRBJ1-5 TRBV10-3 - few 13 CAISERSNQPQHF TGTGCCATCAGTGAGCGGAGCAATCAGCCCCAGCATTTT
TRBJ1-1 TRBV27 - many 13 CASSLSIGRYAFF TGTGCCAGCAGTTTATCGATAGGGCGTTACGCTTTCTTT
TRBJ1-3 TRBV3-1 - many 15 CASSPQGDSGNTIYF TGTGCCAGCAGCCCCCAGGGAGACTCTGGAAACACCATATATTTT
TRBJ2-3 TRBV27 - few 14 CASHGLYRTDTQYF TGTGCCAGCCATGGACTATATCGCACAGATACGCAGTATTTT
TRBJ2-5 TRBV20-1 - many 15 CSARAPEAGRETQYF TGCAGTGCTAGAGCCCCGGAGGCAGGGAGAGAGACCCAGTACTTC
TRBJ2-2 TRBV4-3 - - 16 CASSQDRRWEPGELFF TGCGCCAGCAGCCAAGATAGACGGTGGGAGCCCGGGGAGCTGTTTTTT
TRBJ1-2 TRBV6-5 - few 13 CASSEDGIYGYTF TGTGCCAGCAGTGAGGACGGAATCTATGGCTACACCTTC
TRBJ1-3 TRBV7-8 - few 15 CASSLAYASGNTIYF TGTGCCAGCAGCTTAGCATACGCTTCTGGAAACACCATATATTTT
TRBJ2-7 TRBV4-2 TRBD1 - 17 CASSQDAPGTGWDEQYF TGTGCCAGCAGCCAGGATGCCCCCGGGACAGGGTGGGACGAGCAGTACTTC
TRBJ2-1 TRBV27 - - 14 CASSLSFLRPEQFF TGTGCCAGCAGTTTATCGTTTTTACGCCCTGAGCAGTTCTTC
TRBJ2-3 TRBV6-2/TRBV6-3 TRBD1 - 13 CATQGQGAMAQYF TGTGCCACCCAAGGACAGGGGGCTATGGCGCAGTATTTT
TRBJ2-6 TRBV6-1 - - 16 CAGATYSNSGANVLTF TGTGCCGGGGCAACGTACTCAAACTCTGGGGCCAACGTCCTGACTTTC
TRBJ2-7 TRBV28 TRBD1 few 14 CASSESRGTYEQYF TGTGCCAGCAGCGAATCCAGGGGGACCTACGAGCAGTACTTC
TRBJ1-1 TRBV18 - few 16 CASSQSPGILGTEAFF TGTGCCAGCTCACAATCCCCTGGAATCTTGGGCACTGAAGCTTTCTTT
TRBJ2-3 TRBV6-2/TRBV6-3 TRBD2 - 17 CASSYGPPGGVTDTQYF TGTGCCAGCAGTTACGGCCCGCCCGGGGGGGTCACAGATACGCAGTATTTT
TRBJ2-1 TRBV6-2/TRBV6-3 TRBD1 - 15 CASNQDLSGGGEQFF TGTGCCAGCAACCAAGACTTGTCAGGGGGCGGAGAGCAGTTCTTC
TRBJ2-5 TRBV28 - few 15 CASSESGATRETQYF TGTGCCAGCAGTGAATCCGGCGCAACGAGGGAGACCCAGTACTTC
TRBJ2-1 TRBV2 - many 14 CASSGGSGNGEQFF TGTGCCAGCAGTGGGGGGAGTGGGAATGGTGAGCAGTTCTTC